This is a list of T cell receptor beta chains from one sample in a study of blood T cell repertoires in COVID-19. This table comes from immunoSEQ multiplex PCR, and its TCRdb copy is limited to in-frame clones, with some not included. The table has 200,000 or so clones, around 86% seen once. The sample comprised PBMCs or T cells enriched from blood (not recorded which). The receptors were sampled from a middle-aged woman with acute COVID-19. The CDR3 runs from the conserved cysteine through the conserved F or W. A D gene is named only where the DNA matches it firmly. Not every row has a clone size; where given, it reads once, few, many or a size class.

>TRBD1|TRBV6-5|-|TRBJ1-6
TGTGCCAGCAGTTACGAGGGACAGGGGTATTCACCCCTCCACTTT
CASSYEGQGYSPLHF
>TRBD1|TRBV12-3/TRBV12-4|once|TRBJ1-4
TGTGCCAGCAGTCTCGACAGGGGCGGGACACTGTTTTTT
CASSLDRGGTLFF
>-|TRBV7-3|-|TRBJ2-1
TGTGCCAGCAGCTTAACGCCGGGACTTCAGAGCTCCTACAATGAGCAGTTCTTC
CASSLTPGLQSSYNEQFF
>TRBD1|TRBV27|-|TRBJ1-2
TGTGCCAGCACCAAGACAGGGGGCTACTATGGCTACACCTTC
CASTKTGGYYGYTF
>TRBD1|TRBV3-1/TRBV3-2|-|TRBJ1-2
TGTGCCAGCAGCCAAGGACAGGGCCTTCTCTATGGCTACACCTTC
CASSQGQGLLYGYTF
>-|TRBV14|-|TRBJ1-1
TGTGCCAGCAGCCTCCGGGGGAACACTGAAGCTTTCTTT
CASSLRGNTEAFF
>TRBD1|TRBV5-8|-|TRBJ1-1
TGTGCCAGCAGCTTCAGGGGGCGGTGGACTGAAGCTTTCTTT
CASSFRGRWTEAFF
>TRBD1|TRBV9|-|TRBJ1-5
TGTGCCAGCAGCAGGGGACAGAATAGCAATCAGCCCCAGCATTTT
CASSRGQNSNQPQHF
>-|TRBV7-8|-|TRBJ1-2
TGTGCCAGCAGCTTAGCAAAGGGGATGTATGGCTACACCTTC
CASSLAKGMYGYTF
>-|TRBV5-6|-|TRBJ2-2
TGTGCCAGCAGCCAAGGGGAAGGGGAGAACACCGGGGAGCTGTTTTTT
CASSQGEGENTGELFF
>-|TRBV7-2|-|TRBJ2-6
TGTGCCAGCAGCTTAGAGTCAACAGGGCGGGCCAACGTCCTGACTTTC
CASSLESTGRANVLTF
>TRBD1|TRBV30|-|TRBJ1-6
TGTGCCTGGATGGACAGGGGAAAGTCACCCCTCCACTTT
CAWMDRGKSPLHF
>TRBD1|TRBV2|once|TRBJ1-3
TGTGCCAGCAGTGAAAGGACAGGAGGGGACTCTGGAAACACCATATATTTT
CASSERTGGDSGNTIYF
>-|TRBV12-3/TRBV12-4|-|TRBJ1-1
TGTGCCAGCAGTTTAGGGGGGACTGCTTTCTTT
CASSLGGTAFF
>-|TRBV5-8|-|TRBJ1-1
TGTGCCAGCAGCGAGGAACAGGTTTACATGAACACTGAAGCTTTCTTT
CASSEEQVYMNTEAFF
>-|TRBV12-3/TRBV12-4|-|TRBJ1-6
TGTGCCAGCAGTTCACAGGTTTTTTCACCCCTCCACTTT
CASSSQVFSPLHF
>TRBD1|TRBV24-1|-|TRBJ1-2
TGTGCCACCAGTGAGGGGACAGCTTATGGCTACACCTTC
CATSEGTAYGYTF
>-|TRBV24-1|few|TRBJ1-5
TGTGCCACCAGTCTACAGGGCTCAAATCAGCCCCAGCATTTT
CATSLQGSNQPQHF
>TRBD1|TRBV9|once|TRBJ1-1
TGTGCCAGCAGCGTGACAGGGGAGAACACTGAAGCTTTCTTT
CASSVTGENTEAFF
>-|TRBV4-1|-|TRBJ2-2
TGCGCCAGCAGCCCCGGGACCGGGGAGCTGTTTTTT
CASSPGTGELFF
>-|TRBV5-1|-|TRBJ1-3
TGCGCCAGCAGCTTGGGAGGGACTGGAAACACCATATATTTT
CASSLGGTGNTIYF
>-|TRBV30|-|TRBJ1-1
TGTGCCTGGAGGGGGAGGGCTGAAGCTTTCTTT
CAWRGRAEAFF
>TRBD2|TRBV10-3|-|TRBJ2-1
TGTGCCATCAGTGACGGACTAGCGGGGGGCCAAGAGCAGTTCTTC
CAISDGLAGGQEQFF
>-|TRBV5-4|-|TRBJ2-2
TGTGCCAGCAGCCCAGAGGGGGGGCGCACCGGGGAGCTGTTTTTT
CASSPEGGRTGELFF
>TRBD2|TRBV10-1|-|TRBJ2-3
TGCGCCAGCAGTCTAGCGGGGTCCACAGATACGCAGTATTTT
CASSLAGSTDTQYF
>TRBD2|TRBV27|few|TRBJ2-3
TGTGCCAGCAGTTTAGCGGGGGGGACCTCCACAGATACGCAGTATTTT
CASSLAGGTSTDTQYF
>TRBD2|TRBV18|-|TRBJ2-7
TGTGCCAGCTCACAACTAGCGGGAGTCTCCTACGAGCAGTACTTC
CASSQLAGVSYEQYF
>-|TRBV21-1|-|TRBJ1-2
TGTGCCAGCAGTTCTAATATTGGCTACACCTTC
CASSSNIGYTF